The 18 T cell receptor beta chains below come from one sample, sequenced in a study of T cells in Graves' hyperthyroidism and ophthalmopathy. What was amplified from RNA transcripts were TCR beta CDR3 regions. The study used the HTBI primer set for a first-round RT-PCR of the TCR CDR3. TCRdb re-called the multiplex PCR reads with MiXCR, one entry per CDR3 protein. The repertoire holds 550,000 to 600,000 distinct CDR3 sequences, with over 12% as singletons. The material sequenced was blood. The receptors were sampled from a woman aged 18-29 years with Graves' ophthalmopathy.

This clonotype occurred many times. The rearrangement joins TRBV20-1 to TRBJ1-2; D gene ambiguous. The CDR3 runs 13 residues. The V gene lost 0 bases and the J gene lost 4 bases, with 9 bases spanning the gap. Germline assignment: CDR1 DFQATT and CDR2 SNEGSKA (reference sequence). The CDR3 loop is CSARDPSIYGYTF. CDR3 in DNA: TGCAGTGCTAGAGATCCGTCCATCTATGGCTACACCTTC.

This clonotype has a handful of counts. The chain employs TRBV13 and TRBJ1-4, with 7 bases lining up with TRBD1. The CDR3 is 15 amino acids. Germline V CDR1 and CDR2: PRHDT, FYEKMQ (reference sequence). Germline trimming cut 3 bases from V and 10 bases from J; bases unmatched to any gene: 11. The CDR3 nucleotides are TGTGCCAGCAGCTTTTTGCCCGACAGGGAGGGAAAACTGTTTTTT. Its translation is CASSFLPDREGKLFF.

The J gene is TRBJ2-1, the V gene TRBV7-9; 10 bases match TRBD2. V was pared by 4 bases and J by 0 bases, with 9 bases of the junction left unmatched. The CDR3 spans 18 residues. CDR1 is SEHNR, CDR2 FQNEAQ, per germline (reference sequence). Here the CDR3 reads CASSSASGGGSSYNEQFF. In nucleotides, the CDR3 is TGTGCCAGCAGCTCCGCTAGCGGGGGTGGAAGCTCCTACAATGAGCAGTTCTTC.

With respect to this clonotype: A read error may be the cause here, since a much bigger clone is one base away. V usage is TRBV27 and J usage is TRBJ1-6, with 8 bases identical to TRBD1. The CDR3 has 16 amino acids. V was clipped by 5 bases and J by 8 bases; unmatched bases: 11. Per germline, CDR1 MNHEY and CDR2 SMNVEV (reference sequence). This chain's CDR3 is CASSPTGASVDSPLHF. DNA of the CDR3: TGTGCCAGCAGTCCGACAGGGGCCTCGGTAGATTCACCCCTCCACTTT.

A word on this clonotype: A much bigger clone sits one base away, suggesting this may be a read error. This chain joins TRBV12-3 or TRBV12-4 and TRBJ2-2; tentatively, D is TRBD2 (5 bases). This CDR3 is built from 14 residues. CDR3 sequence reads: CASRLEVNTGEPFF. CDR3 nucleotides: TGTGCCAGCAGACTAGAAGTGAACACCGGGGAGCCGTTTTTT.

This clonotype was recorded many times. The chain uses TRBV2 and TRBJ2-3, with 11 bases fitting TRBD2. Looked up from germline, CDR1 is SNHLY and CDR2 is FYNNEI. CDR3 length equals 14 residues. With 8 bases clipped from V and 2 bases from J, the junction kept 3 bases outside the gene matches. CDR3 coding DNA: TGTGCCAGCTTAGCGGGAGGGTCCACAGATACGCAGTATTTT. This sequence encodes CASLAGGSTDTQYF.

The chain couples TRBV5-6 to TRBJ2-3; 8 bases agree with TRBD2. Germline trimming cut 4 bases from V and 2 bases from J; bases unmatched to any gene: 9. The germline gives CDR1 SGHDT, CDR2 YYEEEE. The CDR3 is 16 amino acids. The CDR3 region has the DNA TGTGCCAGCAGCACCTCTGGACTAGCCAACACAGATACGCAGTATTTT. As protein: CASSTSGLANTDTQYF.

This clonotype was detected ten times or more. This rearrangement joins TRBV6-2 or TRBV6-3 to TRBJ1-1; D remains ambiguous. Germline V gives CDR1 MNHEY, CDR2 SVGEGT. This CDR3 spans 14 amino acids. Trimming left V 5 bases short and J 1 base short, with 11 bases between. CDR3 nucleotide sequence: TGTGCCAGCAGTACCAGGAGGGAGAACACTGAAGCTTTCTTT. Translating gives CASSTRRENTEAFF.

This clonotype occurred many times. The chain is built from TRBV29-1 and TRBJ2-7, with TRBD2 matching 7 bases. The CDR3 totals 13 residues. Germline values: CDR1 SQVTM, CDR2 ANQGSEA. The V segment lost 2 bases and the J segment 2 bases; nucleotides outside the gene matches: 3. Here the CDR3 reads CSVELGGTYEQYF. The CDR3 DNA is TGCAGCGTTGAACTCGGGGGGACCTACGAGCAGTACTTC.

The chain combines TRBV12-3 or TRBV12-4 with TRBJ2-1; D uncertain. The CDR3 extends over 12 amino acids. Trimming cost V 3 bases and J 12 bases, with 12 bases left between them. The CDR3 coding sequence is TGTGCCAGCAGTTTGGTTGGGTCCGGGCAGTTCTTC. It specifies CASSLVGSGQFF.

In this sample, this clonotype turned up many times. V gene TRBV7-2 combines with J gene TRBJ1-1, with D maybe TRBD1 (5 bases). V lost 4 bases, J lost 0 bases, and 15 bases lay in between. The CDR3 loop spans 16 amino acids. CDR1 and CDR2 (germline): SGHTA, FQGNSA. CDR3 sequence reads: CASSSQGHVLNTEAFF. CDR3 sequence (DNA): TGTGCCAGCAGCTCCCAGGGTCACGTCTTGAACACTGAAGCTTTCTTT.

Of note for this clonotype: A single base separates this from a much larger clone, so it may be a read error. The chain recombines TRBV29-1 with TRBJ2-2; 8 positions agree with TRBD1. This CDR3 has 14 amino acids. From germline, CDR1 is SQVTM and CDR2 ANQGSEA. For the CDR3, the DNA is TGCGGCGTTGACGGACAGGGTGACGCCGGGGAGCTGTTTTTT. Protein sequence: CGVDGQGDAGELFF.

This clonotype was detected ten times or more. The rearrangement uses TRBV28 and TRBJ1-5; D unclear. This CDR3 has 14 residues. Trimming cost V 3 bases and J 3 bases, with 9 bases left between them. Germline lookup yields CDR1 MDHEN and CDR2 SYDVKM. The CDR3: CASSFPVSNQPQHF. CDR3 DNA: TGTGCCAGCAGTTTTCCGGTGTCCAATCAGCCCCAGCATTTT.

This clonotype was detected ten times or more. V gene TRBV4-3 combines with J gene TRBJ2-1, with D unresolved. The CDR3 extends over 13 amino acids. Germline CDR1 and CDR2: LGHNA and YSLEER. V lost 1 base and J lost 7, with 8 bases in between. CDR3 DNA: TGCGCCAGCAGCCAAGTCTTCCAGAATGAGCAGTTCTTC. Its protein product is CASSQVFQNEQFF.

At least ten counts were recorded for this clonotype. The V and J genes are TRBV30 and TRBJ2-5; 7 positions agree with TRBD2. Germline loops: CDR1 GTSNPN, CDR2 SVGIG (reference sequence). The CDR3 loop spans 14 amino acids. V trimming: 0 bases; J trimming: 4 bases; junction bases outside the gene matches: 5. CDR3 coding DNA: TGTGCCTGGAGTGTGGCTAGCGGAACAGAGACCCAGTACTTC. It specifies CAWSVASGTETQYF. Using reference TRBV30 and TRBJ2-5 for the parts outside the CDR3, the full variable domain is SQTIHQWPATLVQPVGSPLSLECTVEGTSNPNLYWYRQAAGRGLQLLFYSVGIGQISSEVPQNLSASRPQDRQFILSSKKLLLSDSGFYLCAWSVASGTETQYFGPGTRLLVL.

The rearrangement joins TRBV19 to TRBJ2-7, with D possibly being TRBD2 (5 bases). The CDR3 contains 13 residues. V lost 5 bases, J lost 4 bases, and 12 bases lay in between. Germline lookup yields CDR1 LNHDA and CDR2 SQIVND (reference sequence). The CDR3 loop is CASSLRSGYEQYF. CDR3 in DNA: TGTGCCAGTAGTCTCCGCTCGGGGTACGAGCAGTACTTC.

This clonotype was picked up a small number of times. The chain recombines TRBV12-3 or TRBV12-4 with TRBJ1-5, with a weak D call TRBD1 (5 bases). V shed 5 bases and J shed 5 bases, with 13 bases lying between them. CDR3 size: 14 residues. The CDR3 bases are TGTGCCAGCAGTCCTATGGGGGACCATCAGCCCCAGCATTTT. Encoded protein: CASSPMGDHQPQHF.

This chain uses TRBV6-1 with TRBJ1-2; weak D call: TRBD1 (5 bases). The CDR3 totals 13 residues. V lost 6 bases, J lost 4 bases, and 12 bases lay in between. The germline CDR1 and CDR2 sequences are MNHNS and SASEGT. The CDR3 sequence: CASRLQAIYGYTF. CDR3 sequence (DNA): TGTGCCAGCAGACTACAGGCTATCTATGGCTACACCTTC.